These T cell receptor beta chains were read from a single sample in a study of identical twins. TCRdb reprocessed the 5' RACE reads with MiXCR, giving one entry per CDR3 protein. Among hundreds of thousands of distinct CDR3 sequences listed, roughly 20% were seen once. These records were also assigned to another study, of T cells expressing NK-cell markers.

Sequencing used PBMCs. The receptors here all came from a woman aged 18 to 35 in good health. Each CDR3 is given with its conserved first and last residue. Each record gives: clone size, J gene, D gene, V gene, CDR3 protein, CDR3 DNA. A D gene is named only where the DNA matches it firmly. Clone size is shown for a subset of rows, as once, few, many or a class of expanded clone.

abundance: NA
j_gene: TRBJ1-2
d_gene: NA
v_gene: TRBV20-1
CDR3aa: CSARGFGYTF
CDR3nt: TGCAGTGCTAGGGGATTTGGCTACACCTTC

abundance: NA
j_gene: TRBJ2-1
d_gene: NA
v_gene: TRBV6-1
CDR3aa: CASRRPSFSYNEQFF
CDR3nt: TGTGCCAGCAGACGTCCCAGTTTCTCCTACAATGAGCAGTTCTTC

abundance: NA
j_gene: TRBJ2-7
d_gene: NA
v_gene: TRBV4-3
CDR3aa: CASSQGSARYYEQYF
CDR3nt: TGCGCCAGCAGCCAAGGAAGTGCCAGATACTACGAGCAGTACTTC

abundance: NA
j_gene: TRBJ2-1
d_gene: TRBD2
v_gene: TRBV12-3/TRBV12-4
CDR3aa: CASIPTSGIYNEQFF
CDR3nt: TGTGCCAGCATCCCCACTAGCGGGATCTACAATGAGCAGTTCTTC

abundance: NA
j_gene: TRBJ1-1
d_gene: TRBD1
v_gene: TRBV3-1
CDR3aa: CASSRGQGGAEAFF
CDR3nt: TGTGCCAGCAGCCGGGGACAGGGTGGGGCTGAAGCTTTCTTT

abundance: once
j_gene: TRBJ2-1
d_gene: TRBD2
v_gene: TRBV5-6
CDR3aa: CASSFRASGDYNEQFF
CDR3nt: TGTGCCAGCAGCTTCAGGGCTAGCGGGGACTACAATGAGCAGTTCTTC

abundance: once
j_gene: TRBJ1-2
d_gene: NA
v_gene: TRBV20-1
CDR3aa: CSGWDNYGYTF
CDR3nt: TGCAGTGGTTGGGATAACTATGGCTACACCTTC

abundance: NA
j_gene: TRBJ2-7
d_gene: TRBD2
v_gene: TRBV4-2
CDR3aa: CASSQETSGGSGEQYF
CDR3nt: TGTGCCAGCAGCCAAGAGACTAGCGGGGGGTCAGGCGAGCAGTACTTC

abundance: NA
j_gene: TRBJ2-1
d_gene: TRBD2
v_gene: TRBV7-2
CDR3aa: CASSSTPFSGSKRDEQFF
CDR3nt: TGTGCCAGCAGCTCAACGCCCTTTAGCGGGAGTAAGCGTGATGAGCAGTTCTTC

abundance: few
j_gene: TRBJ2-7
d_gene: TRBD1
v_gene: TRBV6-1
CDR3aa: CASSPADRGRDEQYF
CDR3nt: TGTGCCAGCAGCCCAGCGGACAGGGGAAGGGACGAGCAGTACTTC

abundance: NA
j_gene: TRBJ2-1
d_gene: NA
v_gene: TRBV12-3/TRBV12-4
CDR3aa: CASSSARLRSYNEQFF
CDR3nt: TGTGCCAGCAGTTCGGCTAGACTCCGCTCCTACAATGAGCAGTTCTTC

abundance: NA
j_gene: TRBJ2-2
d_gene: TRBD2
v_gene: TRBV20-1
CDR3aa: CSARDRLAGNTGELFF
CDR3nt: TGCAGTGCTAGAGATAGACTAGCGGGTAACACCGGGGAGCTGTTTTTT

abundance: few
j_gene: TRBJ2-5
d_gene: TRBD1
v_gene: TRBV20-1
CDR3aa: CGTSGGQETQYF
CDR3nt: TGCGGTACTTCAGGGGGCCAAGAGACCCAGTACTTC

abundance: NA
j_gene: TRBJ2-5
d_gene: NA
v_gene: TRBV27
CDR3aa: CASSLRPTARDRQETQYF
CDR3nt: TGTGCCAGCAGTTTGAGGCCAACAGCTCGAGATCGACAAGAGACCCAGTACTTC